This TCR beta chain comes out of a study of T cells in Graves' hyperthyroidism and ophthalmopathy. Across the whole study: Sampling of peripheral blood happened at initial diagnosis, prior to any treatment. General observations from the study: A model of 13 V-J features distinguished ophthalmopathy from stable hyperthyroidism. Ophthalmopathy onset followed model prediction by a median about six months.

The CDR3 is 15 residues long. Germline V CDR1 and CDR2: MDHEN, SYDVKM. J gave up 2 bases and V 5 bases, and 5 bases lay outside the gene matches. This clonotype was recorded at least ten times. Its specificity is not known. Amplification of TCR beta CDR3 regions was performed using RNA transcripts as template. HTBI primers were used for first-round RT-PCR of the TCR CDR3. MiXCR was run by TCRdb on the multiplex PCR reads, yielding one entry per CDR3 protein. The data show 300,000 or so distinct CDR3 sequences, about 18% seen once. The source of the PBMCs was about 10 ml of fresh peripheral blood. The TCR comes from a woman between 45 and 60 years old with Graves' hyperthyroidism. The chain recombines TRBV28 with TRBJ2-5; 10 bases are a match to TRBD1. Sequencing was performed on blood. Here the CDR3 DNA reads TGTGCCAGCAGTCCATGGGACAGGGGACAAGAGACCCAGTACTTC. Protein product: CASSPWDRGQETQYF.